In its sample, the clone carrying this T cell receptor beta chain was seen many times. This sample is drawn from a study of regulatory T cells in long-lasting Graves disease. Noted time point: newly diagnosed GD, antithyroid drugs for less than 3 months. Extracted RNA from PBMCs served as the source of the TCR library. Relying on iRepertoire HTBI primers and Arm-PCR of CDR3 regions, the team built TCR beta libraries. One entry per CDR3 protein, called by TCRdb with MiXCR from the multiplex PCR reads. This sample has a few hundred thousand distinct CDR3 sequences, with roughly 18% found just once. The germline gives CDR1 SGHAT, CDR2 FQNNGV. The CDR3 runs to 15 residues. Trimming cost V 6 bases and J 2 bases, with 15 bases left between them. This same sample was also part of a study on T cells in Graves' hyperthyroidism and ophthalmopathy.

The TCR sequence derives from a woman aged 25-40 years with Graves disease. Sequenced material: peripheral blood mononuclear cells (PBMCs), taken at new diagnosis, from a patient treated with antithyroid drugs. The chain recombines TRBV11-2 with TRBJ2-3, with a weak D call TRBD1 (6 bases). The chain's CDR3 is CASRGAGSATDTQYF. CDR3 sequence (DNA): TGTGCCAGCAGGGGGGCAGGGAGCGCCACAGATACGCAGTATTTT.